This T cell receptor (beta chain) was recovered during a study of blood T cells in healthy people across ages. General study points: Naive and antigen-experienced cells were not separated, limiting conclusive comparison. The study regarded diversity estimates from one million T cells as underestimates.

For the second PCR, which ran for about 7 to 12 cycles, a sample-barcoded 5' primer and a J-beta primer mix were used. A tag from a template-switch adaptor with 12 random nucleotides marked each cDNA molecule. TCRdb re-derived calls from the 5' RACE reads in MiXCR, one entry per CDR3 protein. Altogether roughly 1,100,000 distinct CDR3 sequences are present, roughly a quarter being singletons, with the ten largest covering approximately 0.7%. In this sample, this clonotype turned up a few times. As yet, its antigen is unknown. Germline CDR1 is SQVTM and CDR2 is ANQGSEA. Trimming removed 4 bases at V and 7 bases at J, with 7 bases between. The CDR3 has 10 amino acids. These records were also assigned to another study, of T cells of mothers and their children. From that second work: Mothers gave over 8.5 million TCR beta CDR3 reads each, and children roughly 3.3 million each.

V and J are TRBV29-1 and TRBJ1-2; no clear D. The source is a girl aged 2-10 years in good health. Sequencing was performed on blood. The CDR3 DNA is TGCAGCGTTGGGGAGACTGGCTACACCTTC. It specifies CSVGETGYTF.